These 30 T cell receptor beta chains share one sample of origin, sequenced in a study of OX40 agonist ivuxolimab in advanced cancers. Sequencing used immunoSEQ multiplex PCR; TCRdb keeps in-frame clones, though not all of them. The sample contains tens of thousands of clones, approximately 90% of which appear only once. Sequenced material: CD4+ or CD8+ T cells sorted from blood, taken in a trial of the OX40 agonist ivuxolimab. These receptors all stem from an adult with an advanced solid tumor such as melanoma, head and neck, liver or kidney cancer.

The rearrangement uses TRBV6-5 and TRBJ2-2, with D perhaps matching TRBD1 (6 bases). This CDR3 has 16 amino acids. The ends were cut back, 0 bases at V and 0 bases at J, with 8 bases in the middle. Germline loops: CDR1 MNHEY, CDR2 SVGAGI. The DNA for the CDR3 is TGTGCCAGCAGTTACTCACAGGGCTCGAACACCGGGGAGCTGTTTTTT. Translation: CASSYSQGSNTGELFF.

The chain joins TRBV6-5 to TRBJ2-1; 8 bases are a match to TRBD2. Losses at the gene ends were 4 bases for V and 0 bases for J; bases not matched to a gene: 2. The CDR3 sequence is 15 residues long. Germline CDR1 reads MNHEY; CDR2 reads SVGAGI. CDR3 in DNA: TGTGCCAGCAGTTCCGGGACTAGCTCCTACAATGAGCAGTTCTTC. Residues: CASSSGTSSYNEQFF.

The chain is built from TRBV30 and TRBJ2-1, with 10 bases fitting TRBD1. CDR3 length equals 15 residues. Unmatched junction bases numbered 7, after V lost 2 bases and J lost 6 bases. CDR1 and CDR2 (germline): GTSNPN, SVGIG (reference sequence). The CDR3 DNA follows: TGTGCCTGGAGTACCGGGACAGGGGACCCCAATGAGCAGTTCTTC. As protein: CAWSTGTGDPNEQFF.

V usage is TRBV12-5 and J usage is TRBJ2-7; D is possibly TRBD1 (5 bases). Germline CDR1 is LGHNT and CDR2 is FRNRAP. The length of the CDR3 is 12 residues. V dropped 2 bases and J dropped 6 bases, with 8 bases sitting between them. The CDR3 coding sequence is TGTGCTAGTGGTTTGATAGGGGCCGAGCAGTACTTC. Translation gives CASGLIGAEQYF. The full variable domain, rest sourced from reference TRBV12-5 and TRBJ2-7, is DARVTQTPRHKVTEMGQEVTMRCQPILGHNTVFWYRQTMMQGLELLAYFRNRAPLDDSGMPKDRFSAEMPDATLATLKIQPSEPRDSAVYFCASGLIGAEQYFGPGTRLTVT.

The chain recombines TRBV5-4 with TRBJ2-2; 10 bases are a match to TRBD2. The CDR3 covers 15 residues. After removal of 2 bases from V and 5 bases from J, the junction contained 3 bases not matched to a gene. Germline CDR1 and CDR2: SGHNT and YYREEE (reference sequence). CDR3 sequence: CASSFLAGDTGELFF. The CDR3 bases are TGTGCCAGCAGCTTTCTAGCGGGAGATACCGGGGAGCTGTTTTTT.

This clone was recorded once. The gene calls are TRBV28 and TRBJ2-7; tentatively, D is TRBD1 (6 bases). Germline loops: CDR1 MDHEN, CDR2 SYDVKM. CDR3 length: 14 residues. The V and J ends lost 6 bases and 3 bases respectively, with 15 bases between them. The CDR3 DNA reads as TGTGCCAGCAGCCCAACAGGGAGCGGCTACGAGCAGTACTTC. Translated, it gives CASSPTGSGYEQYF.

This clone was observed once. The chain is built from TRBV14 and TRBJ2-7, with 12 bases matching TRBD2. This CDR3 has 15 amino acids. Germline V gene lookup returns CDR1 SGHDN and CDR2 FVKESK. V trimming: 0 bases; J trimming: 10 bases; junction bases outside the gene matches: 7. CDR3 sequence: CASSQDGLAGREQYF. CDR3 DNA: TGTGCCAGCAGCCAAGATGGACTAGCGGGAAGGGAACAGTACTTC.

This chain joins TRBV19 and TRBJ1-1, with D possibly being TRBD1 (6 bases). Germline V lookup: CDR1 LNHDA, CDR2 SQIVND (reference sequence). The CDR3 runs to 14 residues. V shed 5 bases and J shed 5 bases, with 15 bases lying between them. CDR3 sequence (DNA): TGTGCCAGTAGTTACTCCAGGGGTTGGACTGAAGCTTTCTTT. Protein: CASSYSRGWTEAFF.

The rearrangement links TRBV6-5 to TRBJ2-3; 12 bases are a match to TRBD2. V was pared by 7 bases and J by 3 bases, with 5 bases of the junction left unmatched. Germline V gene lookup returns CDR1 MNHEY and CDR2 SVGAGI. CDR3 length equals 15 residues. Here the CDR3 DNA reads TGTGCCAGCACTAGCGGACTAGCGGGAACAGATACGCAGTATTTT. It yields the protein CASTSGLAGTDTQYF.

This clone was recorded only once. V usage is TRBV30 and J usage is TRBJ2-3; TRBD2 agrees at 10 bases. This CDR3 region has 13 residues. Germline CDR1 GTSNPN, CDR2 SVGIG (reference sequence). V trimming: 5 bases; J trimming: 1 base; junction bases outside the gene matches: 0. The DNA for the CDR3 is TGTGCCTGGGGGACTAGCGGCACAGATACGCAGTATTTT. Translated: CAWGTSGTDTQYF.

The chain recombines TRBV11-2 with TRBJ2-2; TRBD1 matches 7 bases. The CDR3 length is 16 residues. Germline V gene lookup returns CDR1 SGHAT and CDR2 FQNNGV. After removal of 4 bases from V and 4 bases from J, the junction contained 9 bases not matched to a gene. This CDR3 is CASSYITGVRTGELFF. CDR3 coding DNA: TGTGCCAGCAGCTATATTACAGGGGTCCGCACCGGGGAGCTGTTTTTT.

The J gene is TRBJ2-7, the V gene TRBV10-1; the D gene could be TRBD1 or TRBD2 (5 bases each). The germline V gene has CDR1 WNHNN and CDR2 SYGVQD (reference sequence). The CDR3 contains 15 residues. V was pared by 2 bases and J by 2 bases, with 13 bases between. The CDR3 DNA follows: TGCGCCAGCAGTGAGAGGGAAGGGACGGCCTACGAGCAGTACTTC. This encodes CASSEREGTAYEQYF.

This rearrangement joins TRBV7-2 to TRBJ2-3, with 11 nucleotides matching TRBD2. The CDR3 is 15 amino acids. Germline CDR1 SGHTA, CDR2 FQGNSA. Unmatched junction bases numbered 7, after V lost 5 bases and J lost 6 bases. The CDR3 bases are TGTGCCAGCAGCGTCCTAGCGGGAGGTGGGGATACGCAGTATTTT. This encodes CASSVLAGGGDTQYF.

V usage is TRBV6-1 and J usage is TRBJ1-5; perhaps TRBD1 as D (5 bases). Trimming stripped 1 base from V and 7 bases from J, with 14 bases between. The CDR3 is 15 residues long. The germline V gene encodes CDR1 MNHNS and CDR2 SASEGT. The CDR3 DNA reads TGTGCCAGCAGTGAAGAGGGGTCGGGGTACCAGCCCCAGCATTTT. This gives the protein CASSEEGSGYQPQHF.

V and J are TRBV27 and TRBJ2-7, with 8 bases identical to TRBD1. Trimming removed 4 bases from V and 1 base from J; junction bases left unmatched: 6. The germline CDR1 and CDR2 sequences are MNHEY and SMNVEV (reference sequence). The CDR3 consists of 15 residues. The CDR3 DNA is TGTGCCAGCAGTTCCCGGGACAGGTTTTCCTACGAGCAGTACTTC. Translation: CASSSRDRFSYEQYF.

This clone has just one count. The genes are TRBV4-3 and TRBJ2-7, with 11 bases lining up with TRBD2. In germline, CDR1 is LGHNA, CDR2 YSLEER. The CDR3 contains 15 residues. Losses at the gene ends were 4 bases for V and 0 bases for J; bases not matched to a gene: 2. CDR3 nucleotides: TGCGCCAGCAGCCGACTAGCGGGGACCTCCTACGAGCAGTACTTC. Translated, it gives CASSRLAGTSYEQYF.

V gene TRBV7-2 combines with J gene TRBJ2-5; TRBD2 might be the D (6 bases). The CDR3 runs 16 residues. Between the trimmed V and J ends, which lost 5 bases and 3 bases, there was a span of 19 bases. Germline V gene lookup returns CDR1 SGHTA and CDR2 FQGNSA. CDR3: CASSPWMEGVKETQYF. The CDR3 region has the DNA TGTGCCAGCAGCCCCTGGATGGAGGGAGTGAAAGAGACCCAGTACTTC.

This clone was found once. The rearrangement uses TRBV11-2 and TRBJ2-7, with 9 bases lining up with TRBD1. Germline-derived CDR1 and CDR2 are SGHAT and FQNNGV. V was clipped by 4 bases and J by 2 bases; unmatched bases: 3. The CDR3 is made up of 14 amino acids. The CDR3 loop is CASSYRDRAYEQYF. The CDR3 DNA follows: TGTGCCAGCAGCTACCGGGACAGGGCCTACGAGCAGTACTTC.

J is TRBJ2-7 and V is TRBV2; tentatively, D is TRBD2 (6 bases). Germline V gene lookup returns CDR1 SNHLY and CDR2 FYNNEI. The CDR3 is made up of 13 amino acids. Trimming removed 4 bases from V and 1 base from J, with 8 bases in between. CDR3 DNA sequence: TGTGCCAGCAGTGCCGGGACTTCCTACGAGCAGTACTTC. This translates into CASSAGTSYEQYF.

CDR3 nucleotides: TGTGCCAGCAGCCAAAGGGGGCTGATTTACGAGCAGTACTTC. Its translation: CASSQRGLIYEQYF. The V gene is TRBV14, the J gene TRBJ2-7, with TRBD1 matching over 7 bases. Trimming cost V 2 bases and J 4 bases; bases outside gene matches: 5. The CDR3 extends over 14 amino acids. In germline, CDR1 is SGHDN, CDR2 FVKESK.

CDR3 protein: CASSSTSGLPPGANVLTF. The CDR3 DNA is TGTGCCAGCAGCTCCACTAGCGGGCTACCCCCTGGGGCCAACGTCCTGACTTTC. V is TRBV7-3 and J is TRBJ2-6; TRBD2 matches 9 bases. Per the germline V gene, CDR1 is SGHTA and CDR2 is FQGTGA. CDR3 length: 18 amino acids. Germline trimming cut 4 bases from V and 2 bases from J; bases unmatched to any gene: 9.

The chain carries TRBV19 and TRBJ1-1, with D hard to call. Germline V lookup: CDR1 LNHDA, CDR2 SQIVND (reference sequence). The V and J ends lost 5 bases and 0 bases respectively, with 10 bases between them. This CDR3 region has 14 residues. CDR3 DNA sequence: TGTGCCAGTAGTGTCGAGGCCGTGAACACTGAAGCTTTCTTT. Translated, it gives CASSVEAVNTEAFF.

V gene TRBV5-1 combines with J gene TRBJ1-2; D is unresolved. V shed 2 bases and J shed 8 bases, with 19 bases lying between them. Germline CDR1 reads SGHRS; CDR2 reads YFSETQ. This CDR3 contains 15 residues. CDR3 DNA: TGCGCCAGCAGCTTTGACGCGCAGGCGGCTGGGGGCTACACCTTC. Amino acids: CASSFDAQAAGGYTF.

The chain uses TRBV5-1 and TRBJ2-2; no clear D gene. V dropped 0 bases and J dropped 5 bases, with 8 bases sitting between them. This CDR3 has 14 residues. Germline V lookup: CDR1 SGHRS, CDR2 YFSETQ. In DNA form, the CDR3 reads TGCGCCAGCAGCTTGGAAAGGTATACCGGGGAGCTGTTTTTT. Translation gives CASSLERYTGELFF.

In this sample, this clone turned up once. This chain uses TRBV28 with TRBJ2-2; D might be TRBD1 (6 bases). V shed 2 bases and J shed 8 bases, with 21 bases lying between them. This CDR3 has 17 amino acids. Looked up from germline, CDR1 is MDHEN and CDR2 is SYDVKM. The CDR3 spells CASSLNRDYISLGELFF. The CDR3 nucleotides read TGTGCCAGCAGTTTAAACAGGGATTATATTAGCCTTGGGGAGCTGTTTTTT.

The chain has TRBV29-1 and TRBJ2-6; perhaps TRBD1 as D (5 bases). Deletions cut 7 bases from V and 4 bases from J, with 14 bases between. The CDR3 runs 14 residues. Germline V gene data show CDR1 as SQVTM and CDR2 as ANQGSEA. The CDR3 DNA is TGCAGCGCCCTACAGGTCGAGGGGGCCAACGTCCTGACTTTC. It is translated as CSALQVEGANVLTF.

The chain is built from TRBV11-2 and TRBJ2-2; D is unclear. Germline CDR1 and CDR2: SGHAT and FQNNGV. The CDR3 is made up of 15 amino acids. With 4 bases removed from V and 3 bases from J, the gap between germline ends came to 12 bases. CDR3 residues: CASSSATGYTGELFF. CDR3 bases: TGTGCCAGCAGCTCTGCGACCGGATACACCGGGGAGCTGTTTTTT. The full variable domain, in which reference TRBV11-2 and TRBJ2-2 provide the parts outside the CDR3, is EAGVAQSPRYKIIEKRQSVAFWCNPISGHATLYWYQQILGQGPKLLIQFQNNGVVDDSQLPKDRFSAERLKGVDSTLKIQPAKLEDSAVYLCASSSATGYTGELFFGEGSRLTVL.

This rearrangement joins TRBV10-3 to TRBJ2-1; 10 nucleotides match TRBD2. Germline CDR1 ENHRY, CDR2 SYGVKD. The CDR3 totals 16 residues. With V trimmed by 4 bases and J by 4 bases, 7 bases remained unmatched. The CDR3 protein is CAISGGGTSDYNEQFF. The CDR3 DNA sequence: TGTGCCATCAGTGGTGGGGGGACTAGCGATTACAATGAGCAGTTCTTC.

The chain has TRBV28 and TRBJ2-1; 7 nucleotides align to TRBD2. Germline values: CDR1 MDHEN, CDR2 SYDVKM. There are 16 residues in the CDR3. J was trimmed by 6 bases and V by 4 bases; bases with no gene match: 12. In DNA form, the CDR3 reads TGTGCCAGCAGTTACCGGGGAGGGTATCGAGGCAATGAGCAGTTCTTC. This gives the protein CASSYRGGYRGNEQFF.

The chain links TRBV21-1 to TRBJ2-7; TRBD2 is taken as the D call from the table, unchecked against the DNA. TRBV21-1 constitutes a pseudogene. CDR3 length equals 15 residues. CDR3 protein: CASSGGGAHSYEQYF. CDR3 in DNA: TGTGCCAGCAGCGGGGGAGGGGCGCACTCCTACGAGCAGTACTTC.